The 5 T cell receptor beta chains below come from one sample, sequenced in a study of identical twins. Using its own MiXCR run on the 5' RACE reads, TCRdb lists one record per CDR3 protein. The table shows under 900,000 distinct CDR3 sequences, with approximately 13% occurring only once. The same specimen was also included in a second study, on yellow fever vaccine responses in identical twins.

The material sequenced was PBMCs. These receptors all stem from a young woman in good health.

This chain uses TRBV5-1 with TRBJ2-7; D possibly matches TRBD1 or TRBD2 (5 bases each). The germline V gene encodes CDR1 SGHRS and CDR2 YFSETQ. With 4 bases removed from V and 0 bases from J, the gap between germline ends came to 14 bases. The CDR3 runs 15 residues. CDR3: CASSQGRRYSYEQYF. The DNA for the CDR3 is TGCGCCAGCAGCCAGGGACGGAGGTACTCCTACGAGCAGTACTTC.

This clonotype was found a few times. The chain carries TRBV7-2 and TRBJ2-7; no firm D call. V lost 5 bases and J lost 3, with 11 bases in between. There are 13 residues in the CDR3. Per germline, CDR1 SGHTA and CDR2 FQGNSA. This chain's CDR3 is CASSLWNIYEQYF. For the CDR3, the DNA is TGTGCCAGCAGCCTATGGAATATCTACGAGCAGTACTTC.

This clonotype was counted only a few times. This sequence joins TRBV12-3 or TRBV12-4 and TRBJ1-1; D ambiguous. Between the trimmed V and J ends, which lost 3 bases and 0 bases, there was a span of 8 bases. The CDR3 has 14 amino acids. CDR3 in amino acids: CASSLWRLNTEAFF. The CDR3 bases are TGTGCCAGCAGTTTGTGGAGGTTGAACACTGAAGCTTTCTTT.

At least ten counts were recorded for this clonotype. The chain recombines TRBV7-6 with TRBJ1-5; D is undetermined. The CDR3 consists of 14 residues. CDR1 is SGHVS and CDR2 is FNYEAQ in the germline V gene. The V end was cut by 2 bases, the J end by 0 bases, with 5 bases between. The CDR3 region has the DNA TGTGCCAGCAGCTTAACATGTAGCAATCAGCCCCAGCATTTT. Translated: CASSLTCSNQPQHF. The full variable domain, in which reference TRBV7-6 and TRBJ1-5 provide the parts outside the CDR3, is GAGVSQSPRYKVTKRGQDVALRCDPISGHVSLYWYRQALGQGPEFLTYFNYEAQQDKSGLPNDRFSAERPEGSISTLTIQRTEQRDSAMYRCASSLTCSNQPQHFGDGTRLSIL.

This clonotype was seen more than once but under ten times. The genes are TRBV25-1 and TRBJ2-2; unclear D gene. The CDR3 runs 12 residues. V was cut by 5 bases and J by 10 bases, with 11 bases left in between. CDR1 and CDR2 (germline): MGHDK, SYGVNS. The CDR3 bases are TGTGCCAGCAGTATGTCCGGGCTGGAGCTGTTTTTT. Protein: CASSMSGLELFF.